These 29 T cell receptor beta chains came from one sample sequenced in a study of blood T cell repertoires in COVID-19 (dated by TCRdb to the early 2020s). Library prep was done by the immunoSEQ multiplex PCR assay. What TCRdb holds here is the immuneACCESS table cut down to in-frame rearrangements. Part of the clones is not present; checked against another copy, under half of the missing clones reflect an unresolved V gene, and the others are unexplained. The sample table holds more than 300,000 clones, of which roughly nine tenths were seen once. Jointly, the top ten make up under 7.5% of the sample. The sequencing sample was made of peripheral blood. Source of these receptors: a man younger than 30 who had recovered from COVID-19.

V usage is TRBV2 and J usage is TRBJ1-4; 9 positions agree with TRBD1. The germline gives CDR1 SNHLY, CDR2 FYNNEI. The CDR3 is 14 residues long. Trimming took 5 bases from V and 7 from J; bases not matched to a gene: 5. CDR3 loop: CASSRQGGSEKLFF. In DNA form, the CDR3 reads TGTGCCAGCAGTCGACAGGGGGGAAGTGAAAAACTGTTTTTT.

This CDR3 reads CASSYSGAYEETQYF. The CDR3 DNA follows: TGTGCCAGCAGTTACTCGGGGGCTTATGAAGAGACCCAGTACTTC. V is TRBV6-5 and J is TRBJ2-5, with D possibly TRBD1 on 6 matching bases. The V and J ends lost 0 bases and 3 bases respectively, with 11 bases between them. This CDR3 spans 15 amino acids. CDR1 MNHEY and CDR2 SVGAGI come from the germline V gene.

J is TRBJ2-5 and V is TRBV7-3, with unresolved D. CDR1 is SGHTA, CDR2 FQGTGA, per germline. With 2 bases removed from V and 3 bases from J, the gap between germline ends came to 7 bases. The CDR3 loop spans 13 amino acids. In DNA, the CDR3 is TGTGCCAGCAGCTTAGGAGTCGAAGAGACCCAGTACTTC. Translating gives CASSLGVEETQYF.

The V gene is TRBV27, the J gene TRBJ2-7; D may be TRBD2 (5 bases). CDR1 is MNHEY, CDR2 SMNVEV, per germline (reference sequence). The CDR3 extends over 14 amino acids. The V and J ends lost 5 bases and 3 bases respectively, with 14 bases between them. The CDR3 sequence is CASSPRTLNYEQYF. Here the CDR3 DNA reads TGTGCCAGCAGTCCACGGACTCTCAACTACGAGCAGTACTTC.

The chain has TRBV7-9 and TRBJ1-6; no clear D gene. Germline V gene lookup returns CDR1 SEHNR and CDR2 FQNEAQ (reference sequence). This CDR3 contains 13 residues. The ends were cut back, 2 bases at V and 9 bases at J, with 8 bases in the middle. The CDR3 loop is CASSLSAPSPLHF. CDR3 bases: TGTGCCAGCAGCTTAAGCGCTCCTTCACCCCTCCACTTT.

The chain employs TRBV9 and TRBJ2-1; the match to TRBD2 covers 12 bases. The V gene end was trimmed by 3 bases and the J gene end by 4 bases; junction bases not matched to a gene: 14. Looked up from germline, CDR1 is SGDLS and CDR2 is YYNGEE. The CDR3 totals 19 residues. The CDR3 DNA sequence: TGTGCCAGCAGCGCTACAGGACTAGCGGGAAGCCTAATGTACAATGAGCAGTTCTTC. Its protein product is CASSATGLAGSLMYNEQFF.

The chain couples TRBV6-6 to TRBJ1-2; tentative D call: TRBD1 (6 bases). Germline V gives CDR1 MNHNY, CDR2 SVGAGI (reference sequence). Trimming took 5 bases from V and 5 from J, leaving 9 bases between them. The CDR3 length is 12 residues. CDR3 amino acids: CASSGQLYGYTF. The DNA of the CDR3 is TGTGCCAGCAGTGGACAGCTTTATGGCTACACCTTC.

The chain carries TRBV7-2 and TRBJ2-1, with D perhaps TRBD2 (6 bases). The V gene lost 6 bases and the J gene lost 4 bases, with 13 bases spanning the gap. This CDR3 contains 14 residues. Germline V CDR1 and CDR2: SGHTA, FQGNSA. The DNA for the CDR3 is TGTGCCAGCAGTCCCGGGACTGAGTACAATGAGCAGTTCTTC. Its protein is CASSPGTEYNEQFF. Full variable domain (outside the CDR3, taken from reference TRBV7-2 and TRBJ2-1): GAGVSQSPSNKVTEKGKDVELRCDPISGHTALYWYRQSLGQGLEFLIYFQGNSAPDKSGLPSDRFSAERTGGSVSTLTIQRTQQEDSAVYLCASSPGTEYNEQFFGPGTRLTVL.

The genes are TRBV6-5 and TRBJ1-4, with D hard to call. The germline V gene has CDR1 MNHEY and CDR2 SVGAGI. CDR3 length: 15 amino acids. The V end lost 6 bases, the J end lost 8 bases, and 19 bases lay between the germline ends. The CDR3 sequence: CASRPGLSPGEKLFF. The CDR3, as DNA: TGTGCCAGCAGGCCCGGGTTGTCTCCCGGGGAAAAACTGTTTTTT.

V is TRBV11-2 and J is TRBJ2-7; 10 bases are shared with TRBD2. The CDR3 is 13 residues long. Germline V gene data show CDR1 as SGHAT and CDR2 as FQNNGV. The V gene end was trimmed by 5 bases and the J gene end by 7 bases; junction bases not matched to a gene: 5. The CDR3 is CASSEGLAWEQYF. The DNA of the CDR3 is TGTGCCAGCAGCGAGGGACTAGCGTGGGAGCAGTACTTC.

Comments on this clone: The sample has other DNA sequences that encode this CDR3 too. The rearrangement links TRBV5-1 to TRBJ2-7, with D possibly TRBD1 on 5 matching bases. CDR1 and CDR2 (germline): SGHRS, YFSETQ. The CDR3 is 16 residues long. V was clipped by 0 bases and J by 0 bases, with 13 bases between them. Here the CDR3 reads CASSLAPRQSSYEQYF. CDR3 coding DNA: TGCGCCAGCAGCTTGGCCCCCCGACAGAGCTCCTACGAGCAGTACTTC.

J is TRBJ2-1 and V is TRBV9; the match to TRBD2 covers 8 bases. The ends lost 1 base at V and 0 bases at J; junction bases unmatched: 3. The germline CDR1 and CDR2 sequences are SGDLS and YYNGEE. The CDR3 length is 16 residues. CDR3: CASSVLAGYSYNEQFF. In DNA, the CDR3 is TGTGCCAGCAGCGTACTAGCGGGTTACTCCTACAATGAGCAGTTCTTC.

This clone occurred once. The CDR3 loop reads CASSLEYINFASRGSGANVLTF. In DNA form, the CDR3 reads TGTGCCAGCAGCTTAGAGTATATTAACTTCGCCTCTCGCGGCTCTGGGGCCAACGTCCTGACTTTC. V usage is TRBV7-6 and J usage is TRBJ2-6; unclear D gene. Germline V gene sequence: CDR1 SGHVS, CDR2 FNYEAQ. The ends were cut back, 1 base at V and 0 bases at J, with 25 bases in the middle. CDR3 length equals 22 residues. The full variable domain, with the rest looked up from reference TRBV7-6 and TRBJ2-6, is GAGVSQSPRYKVTKRGQDVALRCDPISGHVSLYWYRQALGQGPEFLTYFNYEAQQDKSGLPNDRFSAERPEGSISTLTIQRTEQRDSAMYRCASSLEYINFASRGSGANVLTFGAGSRLTVL.

This chain links TRBV29-1 with TRBJ1-1; 7 bases are shared with TRBD1. CDR1 is SQVTM, CDR2 ANQGSEA, per germline. V shed 6 bases and J 4 bases; nucleotides not matched to a gene: 11. The CDR3 totals 14 residues. CDR3 sequence reads: CSVSTGASPTEAFF. The CDR3 DNA follows: TGCAGCGTCTCCACAGGGGCCTCCCCCACTGAAGCTTTCTTT.

The chain recombines TRBV27 with TRBJ2-7; 7 nucleotides align to TRBD1. J gave up 3 bases and V 3 bases, and 5 bases lay outside the gene matches. CDR3 size: 14 residues. CDR1 is MNHEY and CDR2 is SMNVEV in the germline V gene (reference sequence). The CDR3 here is CASSLTGTVYEQYF. The CDR3 DNA sequence: TGTGCCAGCAGTTTGACAGGGACGGTCTACGAGCAGTACTTC.

The chain has TRBV18 and TRBJ2-7; D gene uncertain. The germline CDR1 and CDR2 sequences are KGHSH and LQKENI. V was pared by 2 bases and J by 0 bases, with 5 bases between. CDR3 length: 13 residues. The CDR3 DNA follows: TGTGCCAGCTCACCAACTGCCTCCTACGAGCAGTACTTC. Translating gives CASSPTASYEQYF.

This chain joins TRBV19 and TRBJ2-7; 12 bases are a match to TRBD1. The CDR3 loop spans 14 amino acids. CDR1 is LNHDA, CDR2 SQIVND, per germline (reference sequence). V was pared by 4 bases and J by 6 bases, with 4 bases of the junction left unmatched. The CDR3: CASSNRDRGREQYF. DNA for the CDR3: TGTGCCAGTAGTAATCGGGACAGGGGGCGCGAGCAGTACTTC.

This rearrangement joins TRBV6-2 or TRBV6-3 to TRBJ2-2; tentatively, D is TRBD2 (5 bases). Looked up from germline, CDR1 is MNHEY and CDR2 is SVGEGT. V was pared by 6 bases and J by 6 bases, with 14 bases between. The CDR3 has 14 amino acids. The CDR3 loop is CASSPNYGAGELFF. CDR3 nucleotide sequence: TGTGCCAGCAGCCCCAATTACGGGGCCGGGGAGCTGTTTTTT.

The chain joins TRBV12-3 or TRBV12-4 to TRBJ2-3; no reliable D call. V lost 6 bases, J lost 3 bases, and 4 bases lay in between. The CDR3 runs 11 residues. CDR3 in DNA: TGTGCCAGCAGCCCGACAGATACGCAGTATTTT. Translated: CASSPTDTQYF.

The genes are TRBV29-1 and TRBJ2-7, with TRBD1 matching over 10 bases. The length of the CDR3 is 14 residues. Per the germline V gene, CDR1 is SQVTM and CDR2 is ANQGSEA. J was trimmed by 1 base and V by 6 bases; bases with no gene match: 6. The CDR3, as DNA: TGCAGCGTCGCCGGGACAGGGGAATCCTACGAGCAGTACTTC. It encodes CSVAGTGESYEQYF.

As to this clone: This specimen includes other DNA sequences encoding the same CDR3. The V call is TRBV10-1, the J call TRBJ1-1; D remains ambiguous. Trimming removed 2 bases from V and 1 base from J, with 5 bases in between. This CDR3 spans 13 amino acids. CDR1 is WNHNN, CDR2 SYGVQD, per germline (reference sequence). CDR3 amino acids: CASSETGNTEAFF. The CDR3, as DNA: TGCGCCAGCAGTGAGACGGGGAACACTGAAGCTTTCTTT.

The chain uses TRBV18 and TRBJ1-1; D is undetermined. The CDR3 has 11 residues. V was shortened by 3 bases and J by 7 bases, with 6 bases between the two germline ends. Per germline, CDR1 KGHSH and CDR2 LQKENI. CDR3 sequence (DNA): TGTGCCAGCTCACCTCTACTTGAAGCTTTCTTT. Amino acids: CASSPLLEAFF.

On this clone: The germline gene is not matched at one end of the junction; a read error may be the cause. The gene calls are TRBV7-3 and TRBJ2-3; D may be TRBD2 (6 bases). The CDR3 covers 14 residues. Germline assignment: CDR1 SGHTA and CDR2 FQGTGA. This chain's CDR3 is CASSLFGSTDTQYF. The CDR3 region has the DNA TGTGCCAGCAGCTTATTCGGGAGCACCGATACGCAGTATTTT.

The chain carries TRBV7-9 and TRBJ1-2; no reliable D call. Germline lookup yields CDR1 SEHNR and CDR2 FQNEAQ (reference sequence). V lost 4 bases and J 5 bases, leaving 8 bases between the germline ends. The length of the CDR3 is 12 residues. The CDR3 DNA is TGTGCCAGCAGCTCCTCTCCGTATGGCTACACCTTC. Its protein product is CASSSSPYGYTF. The full variable domain, with the rest looked up from reference TRBV7-9 and TRBJ1-2, is DTGVSQNPRHKITKRGQNVTFRCDPISEHNRLYWYRQTLGQGPEFLTYFQNEAQLEKSRLLSDRFSAERPKGSFSTLEIQRTEQGDSAMYLCASSSSPYGYTFGSGTRLTVV.

The chain recombines TRBV9 with TRBJ2-7, with 7 nucleotides matching TRBD2. Germline-derived CDR1 and CDR2 are SGDLS and YYNGEE. V was pared by 3 bases and J by 1 base, with 7 bases of the junction left unmatched. This CDR3 spans 15 amino acids. The CDR3 loop reads CASSGSGGVSYEQYF. The DNA of the CDR3 is TGTGCCAGCAGCGGTAGTGGGGGGGTATCCTACGAGCAGTACTTC.

The chain carries TRBV12-3 or TRBV12-4 and TRBJ1-6; D remains unclear. The CDR3 covers 12 residues. Trimming left V 6 bases short and J 7 bases short, with 7 bases between. CDR3 in DNA: TGTGCCAGCAGCCTTTTCAATTCACCCCTCCACTTT. Encoded protein: CASSLFNSPLHF.

This clone was observed a few times. The chain has TRBV18 and TRBJ2-3; TRBD2 matches 9 bases. Trimming at V came to 5 bases and at J to 0 bases, leaving 12 bases not matched to a gene. From germline, CDR1 is KGHSH and CDR2 LQKENI. This CDR3 region has 18 residues. CDR3 in DNA: TGTGCCAGCTCATTAAGGAGGACTAGCGCATCGAGCACAGATACGCAGTATTTT. Translation: CASSLRRTSASSTDTQYF.

V is TRBV30 and J is TRBJ1-2; D is possibly TRBD1 (6 bases). Looked up from germline, CDR1 is GTSNPN and CDR2 is SVGIG (reference sequence). The CDR3 extends over 13 amino acids. Trimming took 4 bases from V and 5 from J, leaving 14 bases between them. The CDR3 nucleotides are TGTGCCTGGAATATCGACAGGCTTTATGGCTACACCTTC. Its translation is CAWNIDRLYGYTF.

V gene TRBV19 combines with J gene TRBJ2-3; the match to TRBD1 covers 8 bases. CDR1 is LNHDA and CDR2 is SQIVND in the germline V gene (reference sequence). After removal of 6 bases from V and 0 bases from J, the junction contained 8 bases not matched to a gene. This CDR3 comprises 16 residues. CDR3 residues: CASSPRQGSSTDTQYF. DNA of the CDR3: TGTGCCAGTAGCCCCCGACAGGGGAGTAGCACAGATACGCAGTATTTT.